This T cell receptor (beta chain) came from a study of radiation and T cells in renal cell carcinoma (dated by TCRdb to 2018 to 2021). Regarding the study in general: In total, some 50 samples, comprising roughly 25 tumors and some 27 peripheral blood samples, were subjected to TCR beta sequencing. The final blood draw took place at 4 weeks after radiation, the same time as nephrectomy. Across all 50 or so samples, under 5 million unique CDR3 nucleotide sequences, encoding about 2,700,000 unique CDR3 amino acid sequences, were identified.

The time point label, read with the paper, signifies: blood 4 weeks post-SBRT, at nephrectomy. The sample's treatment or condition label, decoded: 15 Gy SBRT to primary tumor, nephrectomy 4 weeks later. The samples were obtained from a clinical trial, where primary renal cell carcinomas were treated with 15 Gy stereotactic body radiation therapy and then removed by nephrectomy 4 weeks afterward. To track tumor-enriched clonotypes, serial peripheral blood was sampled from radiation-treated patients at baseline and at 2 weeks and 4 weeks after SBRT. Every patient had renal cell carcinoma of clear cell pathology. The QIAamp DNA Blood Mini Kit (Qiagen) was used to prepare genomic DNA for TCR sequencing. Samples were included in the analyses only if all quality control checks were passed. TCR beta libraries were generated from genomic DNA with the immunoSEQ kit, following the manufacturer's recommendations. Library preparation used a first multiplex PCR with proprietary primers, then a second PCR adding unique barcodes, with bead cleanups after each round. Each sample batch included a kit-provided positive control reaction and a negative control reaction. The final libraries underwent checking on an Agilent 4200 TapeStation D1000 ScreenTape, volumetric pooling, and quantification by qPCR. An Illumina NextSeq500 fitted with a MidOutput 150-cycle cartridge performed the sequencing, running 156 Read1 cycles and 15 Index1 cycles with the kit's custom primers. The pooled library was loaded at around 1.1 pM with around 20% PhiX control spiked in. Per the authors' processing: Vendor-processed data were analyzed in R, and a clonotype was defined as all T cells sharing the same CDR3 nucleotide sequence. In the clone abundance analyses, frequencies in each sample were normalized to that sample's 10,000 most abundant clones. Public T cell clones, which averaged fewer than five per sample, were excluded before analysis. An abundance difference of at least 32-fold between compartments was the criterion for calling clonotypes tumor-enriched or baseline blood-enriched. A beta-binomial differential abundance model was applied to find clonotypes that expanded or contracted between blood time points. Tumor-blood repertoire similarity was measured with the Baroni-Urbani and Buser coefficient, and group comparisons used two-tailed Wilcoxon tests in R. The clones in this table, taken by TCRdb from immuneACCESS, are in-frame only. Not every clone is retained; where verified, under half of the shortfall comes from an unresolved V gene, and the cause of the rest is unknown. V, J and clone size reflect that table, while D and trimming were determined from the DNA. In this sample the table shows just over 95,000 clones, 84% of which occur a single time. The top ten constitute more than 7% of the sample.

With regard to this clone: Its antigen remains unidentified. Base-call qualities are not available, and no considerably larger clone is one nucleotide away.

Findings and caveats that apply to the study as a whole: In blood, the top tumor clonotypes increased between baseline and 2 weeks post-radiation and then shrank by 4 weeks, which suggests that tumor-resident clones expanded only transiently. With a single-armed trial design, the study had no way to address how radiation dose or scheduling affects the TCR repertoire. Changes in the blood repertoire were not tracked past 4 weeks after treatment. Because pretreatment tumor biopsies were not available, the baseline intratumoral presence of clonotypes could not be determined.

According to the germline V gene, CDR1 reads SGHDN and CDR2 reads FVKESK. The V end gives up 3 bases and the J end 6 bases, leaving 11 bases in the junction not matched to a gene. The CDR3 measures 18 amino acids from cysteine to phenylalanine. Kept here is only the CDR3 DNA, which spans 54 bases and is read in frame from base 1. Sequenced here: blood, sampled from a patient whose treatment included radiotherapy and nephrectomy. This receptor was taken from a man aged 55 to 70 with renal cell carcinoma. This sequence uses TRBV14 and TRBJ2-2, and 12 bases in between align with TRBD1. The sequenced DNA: TGTGCCAGCAGCCACGGGACAGGGGGCGCGTGGGGCCCCGGGGAGCTGTTTTTT. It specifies CASSHGTGGAWGPGELFF.